The 14 T cell receptor beta chains in this list originate from one sample, sequenced in a study of cytomegalovirus exposure and HLA in healthy donors (dated by TCRdb to the late 2010s). Library prep was done by the immunoSEQ multiplex PCR assay. A mixture of 60 forward primers for TCR Vbeta segments and 13 reverse primers for TCR Jbeta segments was used in the multiplex PCR. TCRdb provides this immuneACCESS table in a form limited to in-frame rearrangements. Some clones are lacking; in checked studies, under half of them reflect an unresolved V gene, and why the rest are absent is not known. Across this sample there are about 140,000 clones, with around 79% seen only once. Together, the top ten hold approximately 2.8% of the sample. Sequencing was performed on PBMCs. These receptor sequences come from a male donor in good health and CMV-seronegative.

J is TRBJ2-7 and V is TRBV27; 7 bases map to TRBD2. V was clipped by 8 bases and J by 3 bases; unmatched bases: 10. This CDR3 is built from 14 residues. The germline CDR1 and CDR2 sequences are MNHEY and SMNVEV (reference sequence). Here the CDR3 reads CASGTGGKDYEQYF. In DNA, the CDR3 is TGTGCCAGCGGTACGGGGGGAAAGGACTACGAGCAGTACTTC.

The chain uses TRBV9 and TRBJ2-7, with a tentative D call TRBD1 (5 bases). V was clipped by 0 bases and J by 5 bases, with 12 bases between them. There are 14 residues in the CDR3. Per germline, CDR1 SGDLS and CDR2 YYNGEE. This CDR3 reads CASSVAGQLNEQYF. The DNA for the CDR3 is TGTGCCAGCAGCGTAGCCGGACAACTTAACGAGCAGTACTTC.

This clone has only a few counts. This chain links TRBV14 with TRBJ2-1; TRBD2 matches 7 bases. This CDR3 is 17 amino acids long. Germline CDR1 and CDR2: SGHDN and FVKESK. V was pared by 0 bases and J by 5 bases, with 10 bases of the junction left unmatched. CDR3 nucleotides: TGTGCCAGCAGCCAAGATCGGGGACTAACCCAACACAATGAGCAGTTCTTC. This translates into CASSQDRGLTQHNEQFF.

To note about this clone: Other DNA sequences in the same sample also yield this CDR3. V and J are TRBV7-8 and TRBJ2-1; TRBD2 agrees at 9 bases. CDR3 size: 15 residues. V was pared by 1 base and J by 5 bases, with 3 bases of the junction left unmatched. Germline V gene data show CDR1 as SGHVS and CDR2 as FQNEAQ. CDR3 bases: TGTGCCAGCAGCTTAGGTTTAGCGGGAGACAATGAGCAGTTCTTC. Amino acids: CASSLGLAGDNEQFF.

The V call is TRBV5-4, the J call TRBJ1-6; D gene uncertain. Trimming removed 1 base from V and 5 bases from J, with 7 bases in between. The V gene's germline CDR1 is SGHNT and CDR2 YYREEE (reference sequence). The CDR3 runs 14 residues. The CDR3 nucleotides are TGTGCCAGCAGCTTGCGAAGAGATAATTCACCCCTCCACTTT. Amino acids: CASSLRRDNSPLHF.

The chain links TRBV5-1 to TRBJ2-7; tentatively, D is TRBD1 (6 bases). CDR3 length: 15 amino acids. V was clipped by 0 bases and J by 2 bases, with 12 bases between them. From germline, CDR1 is SGHRS and CDR2 YFSETQ. CDR3 bases: TGCGCCAGCAGCTTGGGGACAGTTGCCACCTACGAGCAGTACTTC. It specifies CASSLGTVATYEQYF.

The CDR3 DNA reads as TGTGCCAGCAGTTACCTGGCCTTGAACACTGAAGCTTTCTTT. Its protein is CASSYLALNTEAFF. The chain couples TRBV6-5 to TRBJ1-1, with D uncertain. V was cut by 2 bases and J by 0 bases, with 7 bases left in between. Germline V gene sequence: CDR1 MNHEY, CDR2 SVGAGI. The CDR3 sequence is 14 residues long.

This chain uses TRBV13 with TRBJ1-3; 8 positions agree with TRBD1. After removal of 5 bases from V and 8 bases from J, the junction contained 17 bases not matched to a gene. Germline V gives CDR1 PRHDT, CDR2 FYEKMQ (reference sequence). The CDR3 runs 17 residues. The CDR3 nucleotides are TGTGCCAGCAGCCGCAACAGGGGGAAGTCTAGAAGGGACACCATATATTTT. It translates to CASSRNRGKSRRDTIYF.

The gene calls are TRBV19 and TRBJ1-4, with D perhaps matching TRBD1 (6 bases). V dropped 5 bases and J dropped 6 bases, with 13 bases sitting between them. Germline loops: CDR1 LNHDA, CDR2 SQIVND (reference sequence). The CDR3 has 14 amino acids. The CDR3 reads CASSGQGRDEKLFF. In nucleotides, the CDR3 is TGTGCCAGTAGTGGCCAGGGGAGGGATGAAAAACTGTTTTTT.

The gene calls are TRBV21-1 and TRBJ1-1. TRBV21-1 is a documented pseudogene. There are 10 residues in the CDR3. DNA of the CDR3: TGTGCCAGCCCCGACACTGAAGCTTTCTTT. Its translation is CASPDTEAFF.

The genes are TRBV9 and TRBJ2-2, with 9 bases matching TRBD1. This CDR3 is 17 amino acids long. The germline gives CDR1 SGDLS, CDR2 YYNGEE. The J segment lost 4 bases and the V segment lost 3 bases, leaving 10 bases of the junction unmatched. The DNA for the CDR3 is TGTGCCAGCAGCGCGCCCCGGGACAGGGAGCTCACCGGGGAGCTGTTTTTT. This codes for CASSAPRDRELTGELFF.

This chain joins TRBV29-1 and TRBJ2-5, with TRBD2 identical over 9 bases. Trimming at V came to 5 bases and at J to 2 bases, leaving 3 bases not matched to a gene. The CDR3 extends over 13 amino acids. Germline loops: CDR1 SQVTM, CDR2 ANQGSEA. The CDR3 DNA reads TGCAGCGTTACGGGACTAGCTCAAGAGACCCAGTACTTC. Its protein product is CSVTGLAQETQYF.

The chain combines TRBV6-5 with TRBJ1-3; no definite D call. Germline lookup yields CDR1 MNHEY and CDR2 SVGAGI. V shed 2 bases and J shed 4 bases, with 9 bases lying between them. The CDR3 length is 14 residues. The CDR3 region has the DNA TGTGCCAGCAGTTACCAACTTAGCGGAAACACCATATATTTT. As protein: CASSYQLSGNTIYF.

The chain uses TRBV6-5 and TRBJ1-1; weak D call: TRBD1 (5 bases). The CDR3 is 13 amino acids. Germline assignment: CDR1 MNHEY and CDR2 SVGAGI. Trimming removed 6 bases at V and 4 bases at J, with 12 bases between. CDR3 in DNA: TGTGCCAGCAGGGATGGGGGAGGCACTGAAGCTTTCTTT. Translation: CASRDGGGTEAFF.